This is a list of T cell receptor beta chains from one sample in a study of response to subunit inactivated influenza vaccine. TCRdb reprocessed the RT-PCR reads with MiXCR, giving one entry per CDR3 protein. The sample contains hundreds of thousands of distinct CDR3 sequences, around 13% of which appear only once. The material sequenced was PBMCs from blood, taken around 15 days before vaccination. The receptor set was obtained from a man between 45 and 60 years old who received an inactivated influenza vaccine. Both conserved end residues are part of each CDR3. Fields, in order: D gene, clone size, V gene, J gene, CDR3 protein, CDR3 DNA. The D gene is left open where the match is weak. The size of a clone is reported for some rows only, either as once, few or many, or as a class for expanded clones.

NA	NA	TRBV12-3/TRBV12-4	TRBJ1-2	CASSFLEGYGYTF	TGTGCCAGCAGTTTTTTGGAGGGGTATGGCTACACCTTC
NA	NA	TRBV28	TRBJ2-5	CASTKNGETQYF	TGTGCCAGCACCAAAAACGGAGAGACCCAGTACTTC
NA	NA	TRBV20-1	TRBJ2-7	CSGESSYEQYF	TGCAGTGGCGAGAGTTCCTACGAGCAGTACTTC
NA	many	TRBV12-3/TRBV12-4	TRBJ1-1	CASRLDGANTEAFF	TGTGCCAGCAGACTGGACGGGGCGAACACTGAAGCTTTCTTT
TRBD1	few	TRBV9	TRBJ2-2	CASSTRQGENTGELFF	TGTGCCAGCAGCACCCGACAGGGGGAGAACACCGGGGAGCTGTTTTTT
TRBD2	NA	TRBV7-9	TRBJ2-7	CASSLPGLASEQYF	TGTGCCAGCAGCCTACCGGGACTAGCCTCCGAGCAGTACTTC
NA	few	TRBV7-2	TRBJ2-7	CASSLVGFEQYF	TGTGCCAGCAGCTTAGTAGGGTTCGAGCAGTACTTC
TRBD1	NA	TRBV7-7	TRBJ2-5	CASSKGTGRKETQYF	TGTGCCAGCAGCAAAGGGACAGGGAGGAAGGAGACCCAGTACTTC
NA	few	TRBV5-1	TRBJ1-6	CASSLVRPDNSPLHF	TGCGCCAGCAGCTTGGTCCGCCCCGATAATTCACCCCTCCACTTT
NA	few	TRBV12-3/TRBV12-4	TRBJ2-5	CASSAPAGWETQYF	TGTGCCAGCAGCGCCCCGGCAGGGTGGGAGACCCAGTACTTC
NA	many	TRBV6-2/TRBV6-3	TRBJ2-2	CASSYEVGELFF	TGTGCCAGCAGTTACGAGGTCGGGGAGCTGTTTTTT
NA	few	TRBV3-1	TRBJ1-1	CASSQDHGSEAFF	TGTGCCAGCAGCCAAGATCACGGGTCTGAAGCTTTCTTT
NA	few	TRBV20-1	TRBJ2-1	CSARSLARNEQFF	TGCAGTGCTAGGTCCCTAGCACGCAATGAGCAGTTCTTC
NA	few	TRBV4-2	TRBJ2-1	CASSQGGLGVFNEQFF	TGTGCCAGCAGCCAAGGGGGACTGGGGGTCTTCAATGAGCAGTTCTTC
NA	few	TRBV19	TRBJ2-5	CATRGQGWETQYF	TGTGCCACCAGAGGGCAGGGATGGGAGACCCAGTACTTC
NA	NA	TRBV5-4	TRBJ2-7	CAIGPGLTYEQYF	TGTGCCATCGGCCCTGGCCTCACCTACGAGCAGTACTTC
NA	few	TRBV7-9	TRBJ2-1	CASSLAPRGNEQFF	TGTGCCAGCAGCTTAGCGCCGCGTGGGAATGAGCAGTTCTTC
NA	NA	TRBV20-1	TRBJ2-1	CSASGAGNEQFF	TGCAGTGCTAGTGGGGCTGGCAATGAGCAGTTCTTC
NA	NA	TRBV7-2	TRBJ2-3	CASSPPPRKDTQYF	TGTGCCAGCAGCCCCCCCCCGAGAAAGGATACGCAGTATTTT
NA	NA	TRBV5-5	TRBJ1-2	CASSLEVANYGYTF	TGTGCCAGCAGCTTGGAGGTAGCTAACTATGGCTACACCTTC
NA	NA	TRBV11-2	TRBJ2-5	CASRNGGEGQYF	TGTGCCAGCAGAAACGGGGGAGAGGGCCAGTACTTC
NA	NA	TRBV7-2	TRBJ1-1	CASSFRDTINTEAFF	TGTGCCAGCAGCTTCAGGGACACGATTAACACTGAAGCTTTCTTT
TRBD1	few	TRBV20-1	TRBJ2-7	CSARTTGVSYEQYF	TGCAGTGCTAGAACGACAGGGGTCTCCTACGAGCAGTACTTC
NA	NA	TRBV5-1	TRBJ2-3	CASTRQTTSDTQYF	TGCGCCAGCACAAGACAGACCACATCAGATACGCAGTATTTT
NA	few	TRBV7-2	TRBJ1-3	CASSRSGGSGNTIYF	TGTGCCAGCAGCCGAAGTGGGGGATCTGGAAACACCATATATTTT
TRBD2	few	TRBV29-1	TRBJ2-1	CSVEVSGTSGEQFF	TGCAGCGTTGAAGTCTCAGGGACTAGCGGTGAGCAGTTCTTC
TRBD2	NA	TRBV30	TRBJ2-7	CASTAGGGYEQYF	TGTGCCTCCACAGCGGGAGGTGGGTACGAGCAGTACTTC
NA	NA	TRBV7-2	TRBJ1-5	CASSRDGQSNQPQHF	TGTGCCAGCAGCCGGGACGGACAAAGCAATCAGCCCCAGCATTTT
TRBD1	many	TRBV6-1	TRBJ2-1	CASSAGTGIFEQFF	TGTGCCAGCAGCGCCGGGACAGGGATTTTTGAGCAGTTCTTC
TRBD2	many	TRBV2	TRBJ2-7	CASSTNLAGVSYEQYF	TGTGCCAGCAGTACTAATTTAGCGGGGGTCTCCTACGAGCAGTACTTC
NA	NA	TRBV9	TRBJ2-3	CASSVEGSTDTQYF	TGTGCCAGCAGCGTAGAAGGCAGCACAGATACGCAGTATTTT
NA	NA	TRBV6-2/TRBV6-3	TRBJ1-1	CASSPRRGGGRLNTEAFF	TGTGCCAGCAGCCCTCGTCGAGGAGGAGGACGACTCAACACTGAAGCTTTCTTT
TRBD1	NA	TRBV14	TRBJ2-3	CASSQVSGGGFPADTQYF	TGTGCCAGCAGCCAAGTTTCAGGGGGTGGGTTTCCAGCAGATACGCAGTATTTT
NA	NA	TRBV5-1	TRBJ1-1	CASLRDPRKGTEAFF	TGCGCCAGCCTCCGGGACCCCCGAAAGGGCACTGAAGCTTTCTTT
TRBD2	few	TRBV4-1	TRBJ2-5	CASSHLAGGLETQYF	TGCGCCAGCAGCCATCTAGCGGGGGGGCTTGAGACCCAGTACTTC
NA	NA	TRBV6-2/TRBV6-3	TRBJ2-5	CASSYPTGLSETQYF	TGTGCCAGCAGTTATCCCACAGGGTTATCGGAGACCCAGTACTTC
NA	many	TRBV2	TRBJ2-3	CASSRGSPDTQYF	TGTGCCAGCTCTAGGGGCTCCCCAGATACGCAGTATTTT
TRBD2	few	TRBV29-1	TRBJ2-5	CSVVQGGETQYF	TGCAGCGTTGTGCAGGGAGGGGAGACCCAGTACTTC
TRBD1	NA	TRBV4-1	TRBJ2-7	CASSHADRGWAYEQYF	TGCGCCAGCAGCCACGCGGACAGGGGATGGGCCTACGAGCAGTACTTC